A selection of T cell receptor beta chains follows, all from one sample in a study of cytomegalovirus exposure and HLA in healthy donors. Here immunoSEQ multiplex PCR was the method, and the copy in TCRdb shows in-frame clones only, minus some. The sample records about 150,000 clones, roughly 84% being singletons. The sequenced material came from PBMCs. These receptors were obtained from a woman aged 18-35 years in good health and CMV-seronegative. Both conserved end residues are trimmed from each CDR3. Not all rows give a size; the values are once, few, many and, for expanded clones, a class.

clone_size,j_call,v_call,cdr3_aa
NA,TRBJ2-1,TRBV4-2,ASSQWTSGVREQF
few,TRBJ1-4,TRBV19,ASSTDGGIEEKLF
NA,TRBJ1-5,TRBV6-6,ASSYSSVSNQPQH
NA,TRBJ2-1,TRBV4-1,ASSQDPPASGGNEQF
NA,TRBJ2-1,TRBV5-5,ASRQLAGMGNEQF
once,TRBJ2-7,TRBV28,ASSRSRGQRLYEQY
once,TRBJ2-7,TRBV4-1,ASRGLGSYEQY
NA,TRBJ2-2,TRBV28,ASSLGQRTGELF
NA,TRBJ2-7,TRBV25-1,ASSNTGFYEQY
NA,TRBJ2-1,TRBV29-1,SVEVSGGKGDEQF
NA,NA,TRBV28,ASSFLQGPYEQY
NA,TRBJ1-2,TRBV10-3,AISEPHQGNYGYT
NA,TRBJ2-7,TRBV2,ASSDHGSSYEQY
NA,TRBJ1-5,TRBV7-9,ASSSGWDNSNQPQH
NA,TRBJ2-3,TRBV7-9,ASTPEGDAREY
NA,TRBJ2-7,TRBV7-8,ASSHRALAAAEQY
few,NA,TRBV5-1,ASSLASYEQY
NA,TRBJ1-6,TRBV2,ASDRTRNSPLH
NA,TRBJ2-2,TRBV25-1,ASNGGTGELF
NA,TRBJ2-2,TRBV18,ASSPNLAANTGELF
NA,TRBJ1-2,TRBV5-8,ASSPRTGGMFYGYT
NA,TRBJ2-5,TRBV5-4,ASSLRTSGQETQY
once,TRBJ1-6,TRBV5-4,ASSLIRGGINSPLH
once,TRBJ2-5,TRBV19,ASSMGIMGQETQY
NA,TRBJ1-3,TRBV4-2,ASSQELLSSGNTIY
NA,TRBJ1-5,TRBV30,AWSVKGVRSQPQH
NA,TRBJ1-2,TRBV5-5,ASSNSTGTPANYGYT
NA,TRBJ2-1,TRBV30,ARDLGFSSYNEQF
NA,TRBJ1-5,TRBV9,ASSVGVAGQPQH
NA,TRBJ1-2,TRBV27,ASSLREGYGYT
NA,TRBJ2-1,TRBV18,ASSLPQGNGKHSSYNEQF
NA,TRBJ2-7,TRBV6-5,ASSLSGQHYEQY
NA,TRBJ2-1,TRBV2,ASSESGTAALRGF
NA,TRBJ1-1,TRBV10-3,ATLQGQTYTEAF
NA,TRBJ2-2,TRBV19,ASGGRGIPTSGYTGELF
few,TRBJ2-1,TRBV7-7,ASSFLLAGGAVYNEQF
NA,TRBJ1-5,TRBV19,ASSTQGAQPQH
once,TRBJ2-7,TRBV4-3,ASSQSSGTGAREQY
once,TRBJ2-5,TRBV5-1,ASSWGTGLEMRETQY
once,TRBJ2-2,TRBV5-4,ASSSQSGELF
NA,TRBJ2-5,TRBV6-5,ASSSSLAGAETQY
NA,TRBJ2-1,TRBV28,ASSFPGLAVGSNEQF
NA,TRBJ2-7,TRBV7-9,ASSLGAGYEQY
NA,TRBJ2-1,TRBV15,ATSRVSQLNEQF
NA,TRBJ2-1,TRBV18,ASSPRREGLKEQF
NA,TRBJ1-2,TRBV30,AWSRAGVDGYT
NA,TRBJ2-3,TRBV7-9,ASSIQGYFADTQY
NA,TRBJ1-2,TRBV6-5,ASSYSGQDGYT
once,NA,TRBV6-6,ASTLRLAYEQY
NA,TRBJ2-7,TRBV7-2,ASSLGGGNSYEQY
NA,TRBJ1-3,TRBV28,ASSLLVTGLSGNTIY
NA,TRBJ1-2,TRBV9,ASSALESAGYT
few,TRBJ2-7,TRBV11-1,ASSRQGGGGYEQY
NA,TRBJ1-2,TRBV2,ASSVGVTGGYT
NA,TRBJ2-3,TRBV9,ASSRNSPPGGTDTQY
NA,TRBJ1-2,TRBV27,ASSLDPTGPGYT
NA,TRBJ2-7,TRBV28,ASSQVGQGYEQY
few,TRBJ1-2,TRBV28,ASSPIQGSYGYT